The following is a T cell receptor (beta chain) sequence with its context. The entry originates in a study of OX40 agonist ivuxolimab in advanced cancers. This CDR3 is built from 15 residues. The J segment lost 4 bases and the V segment lost 4 bases, leaving 7 bases of the junction unmatched. Germline V gene sequence: CDR1 SGHTS, CDR2 YDEGEE. Generated by immunoSEQ multiplex PCR, the TCRdb table keeps only in-frame clones and is missing some. The sample lists roughly 99,000 clones; around 90% were seen once. This clonotype was obtained from an adult with an advanced solid tumor such as melanoma, head and neck, liver or kidney cancer. The genes are TRBV5-8 and TRBJ2-2; 7 nucleotides line up with TRBD1. Sequenced here: CD4+ or CD8+ T cells sorted from blood, sampled in a trial of the OX40 agonist ivuxolimab. CDR3 loop: CASSHRGMGTGELFF. DNA for the CDR3: TGTGCCAGCAGCCACAGGGGCATGGGCACCGGGGAGCTGTTTTTT. Filled out from reference TRBV5-8 and TRBJ2-2, the complete variable domain reads EAGVTQSPTHLIKTRGQQATLRCSPISGHTSVYWYQQALGLGLQFLLWYDEGEERNRGNFPPRFSGRQFPNYSSELNVNALELEDSALYLCASSHRGMGTGELFFGEGSRLTVL.